The present T cell receptor beta chain was sequenced within a study of beta chain features in type 1 diabetes. General observations from the study: Naive, central memory and Treg TCRB repertoires seemed to resemble each other more closely in patients than they did in healthy donors. TCRB CDR3s from Type 1 diabetes patients were moderately but significantly shorter in all four CD4+ subsets.

In regard to this clone: Its specificity is unknown.

Expressed TCRB transcripts were sequenced after all isolated RNA was converted to cDNA. The assay was immunoSEQ multiplex PCR, and TCRdb's table has in-frame clones only and misses some. The sample has 150,000 to 190,000 clones, about 9.3% seen once. This CDR3 is built from 16 residues. The V and J ends lost 5 bases and 0 bases respectively, with 14 bases between them. Germline CDR1 is LNHNV and CDR2 is YYDKDF (reference sequence). The TCR sequence derives from a young man with type 1 diabetes. Material for sequencing was central memory CD4+ T cells from blood. The chain carries TRBV15 and TRBJ1-5; D is unclear. The CDR3 nucleotides are TGTGCCACCAGCCCCGGGAGTCGGTATAGCAATCAGCCCCAGCATTTT. This codes for CATSPGSRYSNQPQHF.